The subject of this entry is one T cell receptor (beta chain). This receptor's antigen is unknown. No much larger clonotype is one base removed from it; base qualities were not supplied. For sequencing of the TCRbeta CDR3 region, genomic DNA was extracted from the sorted cells. The immunoSEQ Assay was used to sequence the TCRbeta CDR3 regions. Here the immuneACCESS table is served through TCRdb, limited to in-frame sequences with V and J called. Missing clones are a known gap in these copies; in checked studies unresolved V genes cover under half, and the rest lacks a known reason. The sample table records about 79,000 clones; 90% of these occur just once. The leading ten clones occupy more than 0.25% of the sample. The trial excluded patients who had a history of autoimmune disease or were on systemic immunosuppression. Peripheral blood for TCR sequencing was collected from all dose cohorts at baseline, on cycle 4 day 1, and on cycle 7 day 1. Samples were obtained from an open-label, multicenter, first-in-human phase I dose-escalation trial of ivuxolimab. Adults with locally advanced or metastatic melanoma, renal cell carcinoma, hepatocellular carcinoma or head and neck squamous cell carcinoma were enrolled in the trial. Before TCR sequencing, CD4+ T cells and CD8+ T cells were sorted from peripheral blood as separate populations.

The sample originates from a study of OX40 agonist ivuxolimab in advanced cancers. With respect to the entire study: Ivuxolimab was a fully human IgG2 agonistic monoclonal antibody targeting the costimulatory receptor OX40 (CD134). Intravenous ivuxolimab was administered to patients every 2 weeks at six dose levels: 0.01, 0.1, 0.3, 1.5, 3 and 10 mg/kg. Among the 52 dose-escalation patients, roughly 20 had hepatocellular carcinoma, approximately 15 melanoma, 9 renal cell carcinoma and 9 head and neck cancer. A male proportion of 75% to 85% and a mean age of approximately 61 years, ranging from 23 to 79, were recorded for the dose-escalation cohort. Patients were allowed to have had prior anti-PD-1, anti-PD-L1 or anti-CTLA-4 therapy, and roughly two fifths of the dose-escalation patients had been treated with checkpoint inhibitors. Partial responses were achieved by three dose-escalation patients, of whom one had hepatocellular carcinoma and two had cutaneous melanoma. The point of sequencing TCRbeta in the periphery was to test whether ivuxolimab changed TCR sequence diversity and drove clonal T-cell expansion. The paper describes the monotherapy dose-escalation part (N of about 55 patients) of the phase I trial of ivuxolimab. Beyond this particular receptor, the publication reports: Clonal expansion of both CD4+ and CD8+ blood T cells was observed from baseline to week 6 at doses 0.1 to 3.0 mg/kg. In the 0.1-3.0 mg/kg groups, partial responders had among the lowest normalized peripheral clonal expansion, particularly in CD8+ T cells. Which antigens the clonally expanded peripheral T cells were specific for was not determined. Low levels of normalized T-cell clonal expansion were also seen in some nonresponding patients. After ivuxolimab, CD8+ T cells had more expanded clones than CD4+ T cells on average.

This clonotype was sampled from an adult with an advanced solid tumor such as melanoma, head and neck, liver or kidney cancer. This sample comprised CD4+ or CD8+ T cells sorted from blood, obtained in a trial of the OX40 agonist ivuxolimab.

The sequence in DNA is TGCGCCAGCAGCTCAGGCCCCCAGAAGGATAGGGCACCCCTCCACTTT. Its protein product is CASSSGPQKDRAPLHF. Recombination joined TRBV5-1 with TRBJ1-6; the D gene cannot be resolved reliably. Including cysteine and phenylalanine, the CDR3 has 16 amino acids. Of all the DNA, just the CDR3 is kept, 48 bases in frame from base 1. V is clipped by 3 bases and J by 11 bases, and the sequence between their germline boundaries is 21 bases long. The germline V gene supplies CDR1 SGHRS and CDR2 YFSETQ.